These 25 T cell receptor beta chains originate from one sample sequenced in a study of OX40 agonist ivuxolimab in advanced cancers. Using immunoSEQ multiplex PCR, the repertoire was profiled, and TCRdb retains in-frame clones only, with some absent. The sample has tens of thousands of clones; around 80% are singletons. The starting material was CD4+ or CD8+ T cells sorted from blood, obtained in a trial of the OX40 agonist ivuxolimab. The source is an adult with an advanced solid tumor such as melanoma, head and neck, liver or kidney cancer.

V gene TRBV7-9 combines with J gene TRBJ1-2; D call uncertain. The CDR3 consists of 12 residues. Germline CDR1 SEHNR, CDR2 FQNEAQ (reference sequence). Trimming removed 3 bases at V and 8 bases at J, with 10 bases between. The CDR3 reads CASSFQQEGYTF. The CDR3 DNA reads TGTGCCAGCAGCTTCCAACAAGAGGGCTACACCTTC.

The V call is TRBV7-2, the J call TRBJ2-7, with a weak D call TRBD1 (7 bases). The CDR3 consists of 19 residues. Per the germline V gene, CDR1 is SGHTA and CDR2 is FQGNSA. V was shortened by 5 bases and J by 1 base, with 27 bases between the two germline ends. DNA for the CDR3: TGTGCCAGCAGCACCAGGAGGTCAGGAGGGACAGCTTTTTCCTACGAGCAGTACTTC. The encoded protein is CASSTRRSGGTAFSYEQYF.

The gene calls are TRBV27 and TRBJ2-1, with D tentatively TRBD1 (6 bases). CDR3 size: 16 residues. Germline V lookup: CDR1 MNHEY, CDR2 SMNVEV (reference sequence). V gave up 4 bases and J gave up 0 bases, with 13 bases separating them. Here the CDR3 DNA reads TGTGCCAGCAGTTCCCTGGGGGCTGCCTCCTACAATGAGCAGTTCTTC. It is translated as CASSSLGAASYNEQFF.

The chain couples TRBV10-2 to TRBJ1-1; D gene unclear. The CDR3 has 13 residues. Germline CDR1 and CDR2: WSHSY and SAAADI. Trimming shortened V by 7 bases and J by 1 base, and 10 bases separated the two germline ends. For the CDR3, the DNA is TGCGCCAGCAAGGGCAGGTCGAACACTGAAGCTTTCTTT. It codes for CASKGRSNTEAFF.

The V call is TRBV7-2, the J call TRBJ2-1; D possibly corresponds to TRBD1 (6 bases). The CDR3 has 14 residues. Trimming cost V 1 base and J 9 bases, with 13 bases left between them. Germline V gene sequence: CDR1 SGHTA, CDR2 FQGNSA. CDR3 DNA: TGTGCCAGCAGCTTAGGCCAGGGGTTGGCTGAGCAGTTCTTC. Translated, it gives CASSLGQGLAEQFF.

The table lists this clone with a count of one. The genes are TRBV5-4 and TRBJ1-1; D gene uncertain. Germline V lookup: CDR1 SGHNT, CDR2 YYREEE (reference sequence). The CDR3 loop spans 14 amino acids. V shed 1 base and J shed 1 base, with 8 bases lying between them. CDR3 residues: CASSLQQANTEAFF. CDR3 coding DNA: TGTGCCAGCAGCTTGCAGCAGGCGAACACTGAAGCTTTCTTT. Full variable domain (outside the CDR3, taken from reference TRBV5-4 and TRBJ1-1): ETGVTQSPTHLIKTRGQQVTLRCSSQSGHNTVSWYQQALGQGPQFIFQYYREEENGRGNFPPRFSGLQFPNYSSELNVNALELDDSALYLCASSLQQANTEAFFGQGTRLTVV.

The rearrangement joins TRBV6-5 to TRBJ1-1, with 8 bases aligning to TRBD1. Trimming took 6 bases from V and 0 from J; bases not matched to a gene: 6. CDR1 is MNHEY, CDR2 SVGAGI, per germline. The CDR3 covers 15 residues. In nucleotides, the CDR3 is TGTGCCAGCAGCCCCCGGACAGGGATGAACACTGAAGCTTTCTTT. Translating gives CASSPRTGMNTEAFF.

V usage is TRBV5-1 and J usage is TRBJ2-5; D not resolved. V was trimmed by 6 bases and J by 1 base, leaving 13 bases between them. CDR3 length: 14 amino acids. CDR1 is SGHRS and CDR2 is YFSETQ in the germline V gene. CDR3 DNA: TGCGCCAGCACTGTTCGATGGGGCCAAGAGACCCAGTACTTC. Its translation: CASTVRWGQETQYF.

This chain connects TRBV5-4 to TRBJ2-1; D ambiguous. V was trimmed by 3 bases and J by 8 bases, leaving 12 bases between them. The CDR3 runs 13 residues. Germline V gives CDR1 SGHNT, CDR2 YYREEE (reference sequence). DNA of the CDR3: TGTGCCAGCAGCTCCATAGGATACTATGAGCAGTTCTTC. Protein product: CASSSIGYYEQFF.

V gene TRBV6-6 combines with J gene TRBJ2-2, with 8 bases matching TRBD2. The CDR3 contains 15 residues. The V segment lost 4 bases and the J segment 4 bases; nucleotides outside the gene matches: 5. Per the germline V gene, CDR1 is MNHNY and CDR2 is SVGAGI (reference sequence). CDR3 in DNA: TGTGCCAGCAGTTGGTTGCTAGCGGGCACCGGGGAGCTGTTTTTT. The encoded protein is CASSWLLAGTGELFF.

The chain couples TRBV5-1 to TRBJ1-3; weak D call: TRBD1 (5 bases). Germline V gives CDR1 SGHRS, CDR2 YFSETQ. This CDR3 is built from 15 residues. With 5 bases removed from V and 0 bases from J, the gap between germline ends came to 12 bases. The CDR3 loop reads CASRTDTDSGNTIYF. For the CDR3, the DNA is TGCGCCAGCAGGACGGACACAGACTCTGGAAACACCATATATTTT.

The CDR3 loop is CARSSGIAYGYTF. The CDR3 DNA is TGTGCCAGAAGTTCCGGGATAGCCTATGGCTACACCTTC. This chain links TRBV6-1 with TRBJ1-2; no definite D call. CDR1 MNHNS and CDR2 SASEGT come from the germline V gene. Between the trimmed V and J ends, which lost 9 bases and 4 bases, there was a span of 15 bases. CDR3 length: 13 residues.

This chain connects TRBV10-1 to TRBJ1-4; D is unclear. CDR1 WNHNN and CDR2 SYGVQD come from the germline V gene (reference sequence). The germline V and J ends were trimmed by 0 bases and 0 bases, with 14 bases remaining between them. The CDR3 runs to 18 residues. CDR3 sequence reads: CASSESPPSIATNEKLFF. In DNA form, the CDR3 reads TGCGCCAGCAGTGAGTCCCCACCGTCGATTGCAACTAATGAAAAACTGTTTTTT.

The V and J genes are TRBV6-1 and TRBJ2-2; the match to TRBD1 covers 9 bases. The V gene end was trimmed by 2 bases and the J gene end by 6 bases; junction bases not matched to a gene: 1. The CDR3 contains 14 residues. Germline assignment: CDR1 MNHNS and CDR2 SASEGT. The CDR3 here is CASSERQGAGELFF. Written as DNA, the CDR3 is TGTGCCAGCAGTGAAAGACAGGGGGCCGGGGAGCTGTTTTTT.

The rearrangement links TRBV21-1 to TRBJ1-1; TRBD1 was called by the table and not checked on the DNA. TRBV21-1 is termed a pseudogene. This CDR3 is 14 amino acids long. The CDR3 reads CASSKGQMNTEAFF. The CDR3 region has the DNA TGTGCCAGCAGCAAAGGACAGATGAACACTGAAGCTTTCTTT.

The genes are TRBV28 and TRBJ1-2; tentatively, D is TRBD1 (5 bases). Germline V gene lookup returns CDR1 MDHEN and CDR2 SYDVKM. The CDR3 covers 14 residues. V lost 8 bases and J 6 bases, leaving 19 bases between the germline ends. The DNA of the CDR3 is TGTGCCAGCGGGACGGACCCTAGGGCCAATGGCTACACCTTC. Residues: CASGTDPRANGYTF.

The chain uses TRBV7-2 and TRBJ1-5; possibly TRBD1 for D (5 bases). V lost 5 bases and J lost 2, with 10 bases in between. From germline, CDR1 is SGHTA and CDR2 FQGNSA. This CDR3 contains 14 residues. The chain's CDR3 is CASSPGGRNQPQHF. The CDR3 DNA reads TGTGCCAGCAGCCCGGGGGGTCGCAATCAGCCCCAGCATTTT.

The chain joins TRBV7-3 to TRBJ2-2, with D perhaps TRBD2 (5 bases). The CDR3 extends over 15 amino acids. The V gene lost 5 bases and the J gene lost 1 base, with 11 bases spanning the gap. In germline, CDR1 is SGHTA, CDR2 FQGTGA. The CDR3 region has the DNA TGTGCCAGCAGCCCGGGTGGAGGGAACACCGGGGAGCTGTTTTTT. Its translation is CASSPGGGNTGELFF.

V gene TRBV6-5 combines with J gene TRBJ1-2; 9 bases agree with TRBD1. Germline V gene data show CDR1 as MNHEY and CDR2 as SVGAGI. Germline trimming cut 4 bases from V and 8 bases from J; bases unmatched to any gene: 8. The CDR3 is made up of 14 amino acids. The CDR3 DNA follows: TGTGCCAGCAGTTTAACAGGGGGCGCGGGAGGCTACACCTTC. This sequence encodes CASSLTGGAGGYTF.

This clone was detected a few times. The chain employs TRBV19 and TRBJ2-3; 7 nucleotides align to TRBD1. This CDR3 has 15 amino acids. V lost 5 bases to trimming and J lost 2 bases; unmatched junction nucleotides: 7. Germline V gene lookup returns CDR1 LNHDA and CDR2 SQIVND (reference sequence). The DNA of the CDR3 is TGTGCCAGTAGTGAAAGACAGGGCCCCACAGATACGCAGTATTTT. Its protein is CASSERQGPTDTQYF.

J is TRBJ2-2 and V is TRBV4-2, with TRBD2 matching over 10 bases. Looked up from germline, CDR1 is LGHNA and CDR2 is YNFKEQ. There are 18 residues in the CDR3. V lost 1 base to trimming and J lost 3 bases; unmatched junction nucleotides: 8. The CDR3, as DNA: TGTGCCAGCAGCCAAGTAGCTAGCGGGGGACTCCACACCGGGGAGCTGTTTTTT. It is translated as CASSQVASGGLHTGELFF.

The chain uses TRBV2 and TRBJ2-3; tentatively, D is TRBD2 (5 bases). V was shortened by 1 base and J by 6 bases, with 11 bases between the two germline ends. Germline CDR1 SNHLY, CDR2 FYNNEI. The CDR3 runs to 14 residues. This chain's CDR3 is CASSEGFGEDTQYF. In DNA form, the CDR3 reads TGTGCCAGCAGTGAAGGATTCGGGGAGGATACGCAGTATTTT.

The chain uses TRBV25-1 and TRBJ1-3; D gene unclear. Germline-derived CDR1 and CDR2 are MGHDK and SYGVNS. This CDR3 region has 15 residues. V was shortened by 6 bases and J by 0 bases, with 12 bases between the two germline ends. This chain's CDR3 is CASSRTHPSGNTIYF. The CDR3 DNA is TGTGCCAGCAGCAGGACTCATCCCTCTGGAAACACCATATATTTT.

This chain links TRBV2 with TRBJ2-5; possible D gene TRBD2, 7 bases. CDR3 length equals 15 residues. Germline CDR1 and CDR2: SNHLY and FYNNEI. Trimming cost V 10 bases and J 2 bases, with 20 bases left between them. Written as DNA, the CDR3 is TGTGCCACCAAAGCATTAGGGGGGGGTCAAGAGACCCAGTACTTC. The encoded protein is CATKALGGGQETQYF. The whole variable domain, filled in from reference TRBV2 and TRBJ2-5, reads EPEVTQTPSHQVTQMGQEVILRCVPISNHLYFYWYRQILGQKVEFLVSFYNNEISEKSEIFDDQFSVERPDGSNFTLKIRSTKLEDSAMYFCATKALGGGQETQYFGPGTRLLVL.

The CDR3 coding sequence is TGTGCCAGCTCACCACGGAGGGAGTTGGGCACTGAAGCTTTCTTT. This codes for CASSPRRELGTEAFF. The gene calls are TRBV18 and TRBJ1-1; no firm D call. The germline CDR1 and CDR2 sequences are KGHSH and LQKENI. The CDR3 consists of 15 residues. Trimming shortened V by 1 base and J by 4 bases, and 13 bases separated the two germline ends.